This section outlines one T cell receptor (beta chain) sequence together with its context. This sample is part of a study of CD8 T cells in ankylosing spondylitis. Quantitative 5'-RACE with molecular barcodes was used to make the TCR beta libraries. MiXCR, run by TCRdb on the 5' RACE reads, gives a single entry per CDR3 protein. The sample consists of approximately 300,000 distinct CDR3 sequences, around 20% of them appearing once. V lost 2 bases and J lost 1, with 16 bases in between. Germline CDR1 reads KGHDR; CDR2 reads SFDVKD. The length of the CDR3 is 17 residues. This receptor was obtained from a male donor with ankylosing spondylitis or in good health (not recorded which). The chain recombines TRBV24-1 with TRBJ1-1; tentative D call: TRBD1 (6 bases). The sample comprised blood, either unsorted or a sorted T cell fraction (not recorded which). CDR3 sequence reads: CATSDSGGPLANTEAFF. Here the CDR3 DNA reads TGTGCCACCAGTGATTCCGGGGGGCCCCTGGCGAACACTGAAGCTTTCTTT.